This T cell receptor beta chain was recorded in a study of vaccination and CD4 T cells after COVID-19 (dated by TCRdb to between 2022 and 2023). At the level of the whole study: Every convalescent patient had a positive nasal swab PCR test for SARS-CoV-2, with mild disease in about 9 patients and severe disease in one. In the convalescent cohort there were six males and four females, among whom were two Hispanic individuals, seven Caucasians, two Asians and one multiracial person. Participants got two doses of the Pfizer-BioNTech BNT162b2 vaccine (n=8) or two doses of the Moderna mRNA-1273 vaccine (n=2). Post-COVID blood samples were collected from convalescent patients a median of roughly 100 days after diagnosis, with a range of roughly 30 to 170 days. Post-vaccine blood samples were collected a median of about 66 days after the second vaccine dose, ranging from roughly 13 to 241 days. Overlapping spike peptide pools from SARS-CoV-2 and from the common cold coronaviruses HCoV-NL63, HCoV-OC43 and HCoV-229E were used as culture stimuli. As controls, cultures received a CEFX viral epitope pool (the positive control), an HIV-1 Nef peptide pool (the negative control), or no peptide at all. In some eleven COVID-19 convalescent patients and several infection-naive healthy vaccine recipients, researchers compared the spike-specific CD4+ TCR repertoire from before mRNA vaccination with the repertoire from after. Overall study results and their limits: In convalescent patients, nearly all vaccine-specific clones (304 of 307) were found to be mono-reactive for SARS-CoV-2 spike rather than cross-reactive with common cold coronaviruses. The median number of SARS-CoV-2-reactive clonotypes rose from under 25 after infection to 30 to 45 after vaccination, but the change was not significant. Among convalescent patients, a median roughly 84% of the SARS-CoV-2-reactive clones seen after vaccination appeared only after vaccination, which suggests priming specific to the vaccine. Only a relatively small number of convalescent patients were included in the study, and early timepoints following natural infection were not analyzed.

Comments on this clonotype: Its antigen is still unknown. Per-base quality was not reported, and no clone a single base away is much larger than it.

The treatment or condition label, as the study defines it: roughly 10-day PBMC culture with coronavirus spike peptide pools or control peptides (ViraFEST assay). The study used the ViraFEST assay, which expanded antigen-specific T cells with peptide pools and then identified expanded clonotypes by TCR sequencing. The convalescent patients' positive SARS-CoV-2 PCR tests fell between March and December 2020, which was before the Alpha, Beta and Delta variants emerged in the United States. PBMCs were cultured at a few million per well in IMDM supplemented with around 5% human AB serum and 8.5 to 10 IU/ml IL-2, with 10 ug/ml peptide pools added. On days 3 and 7, half of the culture medium was replaced with fresh IL-2-containing medium. CD4+ T cells were isolated after roughly eleven days of culture through negative selection using the EasySep CD4+ T cell isolation kit. PBMCs were separated from whole blood using Ficoll-Paque Plus gradient centrifugation and then either used fresh or cryopreserved at -140C. Each culture condition was generally run in triplicate wells.

Receptors were amplified or captured by PCR. DNA from cultured CD4+ T cells was subjected to TCR sequencing with the Oncomine TCR Beta short-read assay at the Johns Hopkins FTIC core. The QIAamp micro DNA kit was used to extract genomic DNA from the cultured CD4+ T cells. Oncomine TCR Beta libraries from cultured CD4+ T cells were pooled using unique dual indexes and sequenced on an Illumina iSeq 100. For the original study's pipeline: Non-productive sequences were removed, and CDR3s that did not start with C, did not end with F or W, or were shorter than 7 amino acids were discarded. Antigen-specific clonotypes were identified using the MANAFEST web application through comparison of peptide-stimulated wells with reference and other culture wells. For a clone to be called positive, the clone needed an FDR below 0.05, an odds ratio above 5, and a productive frequency above 0.1% in at least two of three replicate wells. A clonotype was classed as cross-reactive if the clonotype showed significant expansion both in SARS-CoV-2 spike wells and in at least one common cold coronavirus spike condition. Using R version 3.6.1, CDR3 homology was evaluated through Levenshtein distances (stringdist) along with unrooted phylogenetic trees (ape). TCRdb applied fastp at Q25 and MiXCR to the public reads, then kept only in-frame beta chains. Rows matching on CDR3 protein sequence are summarized as one entry with the most common DNA and genes. TCRdb's processing, not the study's, gives the V and J calls here. Within this sample are 11,000 or so distinct CDR3 sequences, with about 20% of them counted one time only. Over 9% of the sample is held by the ten biggest clonotypes.

The cysteine opens and the phenylalanine closes a CDR3 of 14 amino acids. This entry keeps only the CDR3 DNA: 42 bases, framed from base 1. V loses 1 base of germline sequence and J loses 4 bases, and the interval between the two ends is 14 bases. Sequences DFQATT (CDR1) and SNEGSKA (CDR2) are obtained from the germline V gene (reference sequence). Sample: CD4+ T cells from blood, cultured in vitro, taken after SARS-CoV-2 vaccination. The sequence derives from a human donor who had recovered from COVID-19. The chain couples TRBV20-1 to TRBJ2-7; the D region possibly corresponds to TRBD1 (6 bases align). The DNA reads TGCAGTGCTAGAGGTTACACACAGGGATACGAGCAGTACTTC. Translated, this is CSARGYTQGYEQYF.